This T cell receptor beta chain is from a study of chemoradiotherapy in HPV16-positive cancers. Study-level information: Candidate HPV-specific T-cell clones and common TCR motifs came from functional assays in a couple of HPV16-positive patients.

A note on this clone: Its cognate antigen is unknown.

Germline V gene data show CDR1 as MNHEY and CDR2 as SMNVEV (reference sequence). The CDR3 is made up of 13 amino acids. Trimming removed 4 bases at V and 6 bases at J, with 12 bases between. The assay was immunoSEQ multiplex PCR, and TCRdb's table has in-frame clones only and misses some. The sample lists about 14,000 clones, 65% to 80% occurring once. Findings and caveats of the study: Functional assays defining HPV-specific T cells used only a couple of HPV16-positive patients. HPV-responsive T-cell expansion during chemoradiotherapy was linked to improved recurrence-free survival in HPV16-positive patients.

Collection took place from a patient who underwent chemoradiotherapy. The gene calls are TRBV27 and TRBJ1-1; D is uncertain. The clonotype was recovered from a human donor with HPV-associated anogenital cancer. CDR3 in amino acids: CASSSTIRPEAFF. The CDR3 region has the DNA TGTGCCAGCAGTTCCACGATACGTCCTGAAGCTTTCTTT.